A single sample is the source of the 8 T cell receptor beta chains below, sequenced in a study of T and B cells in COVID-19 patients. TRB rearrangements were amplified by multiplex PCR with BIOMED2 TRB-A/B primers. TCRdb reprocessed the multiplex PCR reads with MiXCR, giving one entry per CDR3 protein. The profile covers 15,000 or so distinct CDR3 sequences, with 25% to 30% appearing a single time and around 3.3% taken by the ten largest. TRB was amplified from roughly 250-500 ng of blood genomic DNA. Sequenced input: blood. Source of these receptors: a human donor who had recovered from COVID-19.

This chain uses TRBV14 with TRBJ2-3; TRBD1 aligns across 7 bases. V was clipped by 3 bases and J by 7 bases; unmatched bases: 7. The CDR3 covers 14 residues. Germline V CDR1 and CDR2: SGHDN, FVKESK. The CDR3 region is CASSHGEGAYTQYF. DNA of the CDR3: TGTGCCAGCAGCCACGGTGAGGGGGCATATACGCAGTATTTT.

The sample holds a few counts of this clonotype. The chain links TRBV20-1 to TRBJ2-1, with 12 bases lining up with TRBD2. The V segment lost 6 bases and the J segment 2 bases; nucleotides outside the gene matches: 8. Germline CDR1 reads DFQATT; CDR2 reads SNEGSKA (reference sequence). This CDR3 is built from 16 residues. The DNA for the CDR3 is TGCAGTGCCTTCTGGACTAGCGGGGTTCCCTACAATGAGCAGTTCTTC. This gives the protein CSAFWTSGVPYNEQFF.

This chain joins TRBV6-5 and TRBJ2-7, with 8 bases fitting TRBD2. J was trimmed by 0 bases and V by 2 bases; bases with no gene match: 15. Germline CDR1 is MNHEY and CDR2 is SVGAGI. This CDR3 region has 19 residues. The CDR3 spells CASSYKWTSTGFSSYEQYF. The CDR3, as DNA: TGTGCCAGCAGTTACAAATGGACTAGCACGGGATTCAGCTCCTACGAGCAGTACTTC.

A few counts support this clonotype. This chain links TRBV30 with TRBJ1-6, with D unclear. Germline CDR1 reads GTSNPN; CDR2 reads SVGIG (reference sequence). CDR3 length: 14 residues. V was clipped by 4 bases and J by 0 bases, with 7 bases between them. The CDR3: CAWTTFSYNSPLHF. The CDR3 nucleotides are TGTGCCTGGACAACCTTCTCCTATAATTCACCCCTCCACTTT. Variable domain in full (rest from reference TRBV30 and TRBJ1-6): SQTIHQWPATLVQPVGSPLSLECTVEGTSNPNLYWYRQAAGRGLQLLFYSVGIGQISSEVPQNLSASRPQDRQFILSSKKLLLSDSGFYLCAWTTFSYNSPLHFGNGTRLTVT.

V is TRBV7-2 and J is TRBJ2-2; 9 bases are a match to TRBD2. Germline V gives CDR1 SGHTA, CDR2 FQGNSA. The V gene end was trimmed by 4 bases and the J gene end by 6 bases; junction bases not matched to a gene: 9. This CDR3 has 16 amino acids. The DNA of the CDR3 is TGTGCCAGCAGCTCACATCCGGGACTAGCCTCCGGGGAGCTGTTTTTT. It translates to CASSSHPGLASGELFF.

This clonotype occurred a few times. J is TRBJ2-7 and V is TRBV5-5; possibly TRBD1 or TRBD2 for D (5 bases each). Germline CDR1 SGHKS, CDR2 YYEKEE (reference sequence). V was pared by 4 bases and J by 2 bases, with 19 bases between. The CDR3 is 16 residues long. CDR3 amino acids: CASSPLTGGATYEQYF. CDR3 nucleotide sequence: TGTGCCAGCAGCCCCCTAACTGGGGGAGCGACCTACGAGCAGTACTTC.

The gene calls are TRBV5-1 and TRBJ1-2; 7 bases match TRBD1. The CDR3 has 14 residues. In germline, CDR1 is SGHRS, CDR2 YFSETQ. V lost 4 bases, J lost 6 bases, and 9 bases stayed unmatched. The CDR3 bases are TGCGCCAGCAGCCGACCACCAGGGGGTGATGGCTACACCTTC. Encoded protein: CASSRPPGGDGYTF.

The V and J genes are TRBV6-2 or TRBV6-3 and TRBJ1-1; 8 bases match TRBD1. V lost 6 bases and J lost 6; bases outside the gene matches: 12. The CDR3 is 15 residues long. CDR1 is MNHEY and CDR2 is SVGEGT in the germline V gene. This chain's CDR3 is CASSQDRERKSEAFF. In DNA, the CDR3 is TGTGCCAGCAGCCAGGACAGGGAAAGGAAATCTGAAGCTTTCTTT.